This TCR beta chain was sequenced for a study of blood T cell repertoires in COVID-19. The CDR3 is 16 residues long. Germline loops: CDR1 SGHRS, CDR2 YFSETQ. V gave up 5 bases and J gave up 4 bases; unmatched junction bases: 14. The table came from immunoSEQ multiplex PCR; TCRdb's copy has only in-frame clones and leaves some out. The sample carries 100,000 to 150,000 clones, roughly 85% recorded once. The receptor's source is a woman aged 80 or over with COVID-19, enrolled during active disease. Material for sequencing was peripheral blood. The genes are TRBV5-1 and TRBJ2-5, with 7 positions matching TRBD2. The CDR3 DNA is TGCGCCAGCAGGGCTAGCGGCTCCTCGGAGGGAGAGACCCAGTACTTC. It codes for CASRASGSSEGETQYF.